This entry is about one T cell receptor delta chain. The antigen remains undetermined. This DNA translates differently at residue 6 from the TCRdb protein, which is that of a much larger clone; a read error is likely, and the protein shown is the DNA's own translation. This CDR3 has 15 amino acids. Germline V gene data show CDR1 as TSESDYY and CDR2 as QEAYKQQN. The V end lost 4 bases, the J end lost 3 bases, and 16 bases lay between the germline ends. Vgamma9/Vdelta2+ and Vdelta2-negative gammadelta T cells were flow-sorted from PBMC for bulk sequencing. This entry comes from a study of γδ T cells in repeated Plasmodium falciparum infection. Looking at the study overall: Timepoints: baseline, immediately before selected infections, and 21 days after every infection.

TCRdb reprocessed the multiplex PCR reads using CATT. The top ten hold 24% of the sample, which has around 49,000 delta-chain clones, around 2% seen once. Whole-study results and caveats: In Vdelta2-negative, largely Vdelta1+, gammadelta repertoires, repeated controlled infections appeared to drive clonal selection waves.

The TCR was taken from a pool of human donors (malaria-infected and uninfected, not separated). Sequencing used gamma-delta T cells from blood. The V call is TRAV38-2/DV8, the J call TRDJ1; TRDD3 might be the D (6 bases). The J gene comes from matching the DNA to germline here; TCRdb lacks it. The CDR3: CAYRGMGMIPDKLIF. The DNA of the CDR3 is TGTGCTTATAGGGGGATGGGGATGATTCCCGATAAACTCATCTTT.